This T cell receptor beta chain appears in the sequencing data of a study of radiotherapy plus CTLA-4 blockade in lung cancer. Sequenced by immunoSEQ multiplex PCR; TCRdb stores in-frame clones only, minus some. Among 45,000 to 55,000 clones listed, 65% to 85% were seen once. The CDR3 spans 12 residues. Trimming took 3 bases from V and 1 from J, leaving 3 bases between them. Germline V gives CDR1 LNHNV, CDR2 YYDKDF (reference sequence). General observations from the study: Strongest reported response predictors: early blood clone changes and post-radiation interferon-beta.

Ipilimumab CTLA-4 blockade and focal radiation were given to patients with chemo-refractory metastatic non-small-cell lung cancer. As to this clone: Its antigen remains unknown.

The source was peripheral blood, collected from a patient treated with radiotherapy plus ipilimumab. The sequence was obtained from a human donor with non-small cell lung cancer who had a partial response to radiotherapy plus ipilimumab. The chain couples TRBV15 to TRBJ2-5; D gene uncertain. Written as DNA, the CDR3 is TGTGCCACCAGCAGCGGCCAAGAGACCCAGTACTTC. This encodes CATSSGQETQYF. Full variable domain (rest looked up from reference TRBV15 and TRBJ2-5): DAMVIQNPRYQVTQFGKPVTLSCSQTLNHNVMYWYQQKSSQAPKLLFHYYDKDFNNEADTPDNFQSRRPNTSFCFLDIRSPGLGDTAMYLCATSSGQETQYFGPGTRLLVL.